This T cell receptor (beta chain) was found in a study of blood T cell repertoires in COVID-19. Study-wide background: Sites across the United States, Italy and Spain contributed samples from acute and convalescent COVID-19. In each case, the material was cDNA or gDNA derived from T cells, B-cell-depleted T cells, or PBMCs.

As originally analysed: Estimates of nucleated cell counts were drawn from the amplification of reference gene primers. Produced via immunoSEQ multiplex PCR; TCRdb's table is partial and in-frame only. The V and J calls and clone size were taken over from that table, and D and trimming were inferred from the DNA. This table has roughly 250,000 clones, about 79% appearing once. The V gene's germline CDR1 is LGHDT and CDR2 YNNKEL (reference sequence). Trimming took off 4 bases at V and 0 bases at J, with 13 bases between the two ends. There are 16 residues in the CDR3. The specimen was peripheral blood. This chain connects TRBV3-1 (or the pseudogene TRBV3-2) to TRBJ2-1, with D possibly being TRBD1 (6 bases). The clonotype originates from a woman older than 75 with acute or convalescent COVID-19. As DNA, the CDR3 is TGTGCCAGCAGCCCAACAGGGCTTCTCTCCTACAATGAGCAGTTCTTC. It codes for CASSPTGLLSYNEQFF.